The T cell receptor (beta chain) described here comes from a study of T cell responses to AZD1222 COVID-19 vaccine. Study in general: Analysis merged second doses at about 4 or about 12 weeks.

About this clone itself: The antigen is not known.

Assay: immunoSEQ multiplex PCR; the TCRdb copy retains only in-frame clones and omits some. This table has around 120,000 clones, 80% to 90% appearing once. The CDR3 loop spans 14 amino acids. With 4 bases clipped from V and 5 bases from J, the junction kept 5 bases outside the gene matches. The V gene's germline CDR1 is LGHDT and CDR2 YNNKEL (reference sequence). General observations from the study: Females outnumbered males among donors, who were mostly white British; clonal diversity was possibly underestimated. Repertoires were collected only later (after the peak T cell response had occurred). CD4 TCRs covered the whole spike, strongest at regions 160-218 and 743-854.

The TCR comes from an adult in good health. The material sequenced was peripheral blood, taken on day 0 of AZD1222 vaccination. The chain combines TRBV3-1 (or the pseudogene TRBV3-2) with TRBJ1-5, with TRBD1 matching over 7 bases. The CDR3 coding sequence is TGTGCCAGCAGCCCCCGACAGGGCCATCAGCCCCAGCATTTT. Translated: CASSPRQGHQPQHF.